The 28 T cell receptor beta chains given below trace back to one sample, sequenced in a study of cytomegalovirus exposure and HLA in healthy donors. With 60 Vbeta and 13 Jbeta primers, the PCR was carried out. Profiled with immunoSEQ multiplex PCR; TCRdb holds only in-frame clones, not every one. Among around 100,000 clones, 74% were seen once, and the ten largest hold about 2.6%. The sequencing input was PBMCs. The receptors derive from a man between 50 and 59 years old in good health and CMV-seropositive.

The CDR3 reads CASSPGRDNNEQFF. In DNA, the CDR3 is TGTGCCAGCAGCCCAGGCAGGGATAACAATGAGCAGTTCTTC. The chain recombines TRBV7-2 with TRBJ2-1; D perhaps matches TRBD1 (5 bases). CDR1 is SGHTA and CDR2 is FQGNSA in the germline V gene. The V end lost 5 bases, the J end lost 5 bases, and 13 bases lay between the germline ends. There are 14 residues in the CDR3.

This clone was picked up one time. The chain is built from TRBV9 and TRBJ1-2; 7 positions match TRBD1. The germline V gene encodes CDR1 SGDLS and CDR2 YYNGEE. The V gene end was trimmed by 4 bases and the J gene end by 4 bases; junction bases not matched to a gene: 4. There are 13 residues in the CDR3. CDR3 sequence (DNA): TGTGCCAGCAGCACCCGGGACAGCTATGGCTACACCTTC. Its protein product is CASSTRDSYGYTF.

The CDR3, as DNA: TGTGCCAGCAGTGGGACTAGCGGCTCTCAGGGGGAGCAGTACTTC. Protein product: CASSGTSGSQGEQYF. V is TRBV2 and J is TRBJ2-5; 10 nucleotides agree with TRBD2. Trimming took 4 bases from V and 11 from J; bases not matched to a gene: 13. Germline V gene sequence: CDR1 SNHLY, CDR2 FYNNEI. The length of the CDR3 is 15 residues. The full variable domain, with the rest looked up from reference TRBV2 and TRBJ2-5, is EPEVTQTPSHQVTQMGQEVILRCVPISNHLYFYWYRQILGQKVEFLVSFYNNEISEKSEIFDDQFSVERPDGSNFTLKIRSTKLEDSAMYFCASSGTSGSQGEQYFGPGTRLLVL.

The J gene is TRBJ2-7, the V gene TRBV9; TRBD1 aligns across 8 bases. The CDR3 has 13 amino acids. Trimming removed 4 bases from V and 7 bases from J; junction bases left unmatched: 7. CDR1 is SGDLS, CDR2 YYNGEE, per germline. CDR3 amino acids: CASSQTGVGEQYF. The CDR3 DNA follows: TGTGCCAGCAGCCAGACAGGGGTAGGGGAGCAGTACTTC.

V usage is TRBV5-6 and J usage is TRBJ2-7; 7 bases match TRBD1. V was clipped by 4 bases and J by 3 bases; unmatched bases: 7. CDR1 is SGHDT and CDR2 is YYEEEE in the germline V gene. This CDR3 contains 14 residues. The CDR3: CASSLGQRFYEQYF. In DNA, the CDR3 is TGTGCCAGCAGCCTGGGACAGAGATTCTACGAGCAGTACTTC. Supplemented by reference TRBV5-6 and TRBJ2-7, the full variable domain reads DAGVTQSPTHLIKTRGQQVTLRCSPKSGHDTVSWYQQALGQGPQFIFQYYEEEERQRGNFPDRFSGHQFPNYSSELNVNALLLGDSALYLCASSLGQRFYEQYFGPGTRLTVT.

DNA for the CDR3: TGTGCCAGCAGCTTGAGTGCAGGGTCTGAAGCTTTCTTT. It is translated as CASSLSAGSEAFF. V and J are TRBV5-4 and TRBJ1-1; perhaps TRBD1 as D (5 bases). The germline V gene encodes CDR1 SGHNT and CDR2 YYREEE (reference sequence). With 1 base removed from V and 6 bases from J, the gap between germline ends came to 10 bases. This CDR3 is built from 13 residues.

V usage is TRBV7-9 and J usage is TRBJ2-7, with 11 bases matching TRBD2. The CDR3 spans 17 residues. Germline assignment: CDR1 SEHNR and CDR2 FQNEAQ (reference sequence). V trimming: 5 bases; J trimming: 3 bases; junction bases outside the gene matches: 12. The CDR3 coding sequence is TGTGCCAGCAGCCGGGGGCGGGGGGGACTAGCGGACTACGAGCAGTACTTC. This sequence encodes CASSRGRGGLADYEQYF.

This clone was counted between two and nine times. The CDR3 DNA is TGTGCCAGCAGTCAGGGCTCAGTACTGGTGACTGAAGCTTTCTTT. Residues: CASSQGSVLVTEAFF. This chain joins TRBV27 and TRBJ1-1, with D maybe TRBD1 (5 bases). Germline CDR1 reads MNHEY; CDR2 reads SMNVEV (reference sequence). The CDR3 is 15 residues long. Trimming shortened V by 5 bases and J by 5 bases, and 18 bases separated the two germline ends.

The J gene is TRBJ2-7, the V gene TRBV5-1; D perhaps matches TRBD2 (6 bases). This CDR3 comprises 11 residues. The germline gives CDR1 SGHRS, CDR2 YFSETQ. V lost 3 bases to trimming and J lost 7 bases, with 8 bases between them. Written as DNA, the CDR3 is TGCGCCAGCAGCTCGAGCGGGGAGCAGTACTTC. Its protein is CASSSSGEQYF.

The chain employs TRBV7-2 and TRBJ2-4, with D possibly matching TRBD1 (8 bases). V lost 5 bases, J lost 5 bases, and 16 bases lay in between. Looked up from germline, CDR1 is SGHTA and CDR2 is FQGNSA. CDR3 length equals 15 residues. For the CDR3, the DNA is TGTGCCAGCAGCCAGGGGGCGGGAGTCCAAAACATTCAGTACTTC. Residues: CASSQGAGVQNIQYF. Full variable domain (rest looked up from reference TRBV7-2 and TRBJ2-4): GAGVSQSPSNKVTEKGKDVELRCDPISGHTALYWYRQSLGQGLEFLIYFQGNSAPDKSGLPSDRFSAERTGGSVSTLTIQRTQQEDSAVYLCASSQGAGVQNIQYFGAGTRLSVL.

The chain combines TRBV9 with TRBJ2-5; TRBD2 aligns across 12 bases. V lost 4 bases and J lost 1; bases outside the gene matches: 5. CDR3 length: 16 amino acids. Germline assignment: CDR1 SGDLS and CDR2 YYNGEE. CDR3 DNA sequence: TGTGCCAGCAGCTCTTTGACTAGCGGGAGCCAAGAGACCCAGTACTTC. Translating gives CASSSLTSGSQETQYF.

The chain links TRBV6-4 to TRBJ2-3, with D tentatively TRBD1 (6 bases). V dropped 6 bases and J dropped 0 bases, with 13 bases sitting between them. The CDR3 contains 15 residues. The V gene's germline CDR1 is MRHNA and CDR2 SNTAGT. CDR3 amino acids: CASRPDRFSTDTQYF. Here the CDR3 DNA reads TGTGCCAGCAGGCCGGACAGATTTAGCACAGATACGCAGTATTTT.

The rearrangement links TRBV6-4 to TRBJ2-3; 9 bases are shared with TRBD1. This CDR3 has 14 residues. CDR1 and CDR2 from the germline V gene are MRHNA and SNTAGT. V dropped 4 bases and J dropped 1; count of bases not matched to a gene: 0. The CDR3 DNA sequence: TGTGCCAGCAGTGGGACAGGGGGCACAGATACGCAGTATTTT. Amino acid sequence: CASSGTGGTDTQYF.

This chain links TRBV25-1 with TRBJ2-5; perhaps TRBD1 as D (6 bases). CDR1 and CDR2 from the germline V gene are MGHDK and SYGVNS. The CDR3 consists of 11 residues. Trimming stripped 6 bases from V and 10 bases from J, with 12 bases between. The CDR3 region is CASRASGDQYF. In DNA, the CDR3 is TGTGCCAGCAGAGCCTCAGGGGACCAGTACTTC.

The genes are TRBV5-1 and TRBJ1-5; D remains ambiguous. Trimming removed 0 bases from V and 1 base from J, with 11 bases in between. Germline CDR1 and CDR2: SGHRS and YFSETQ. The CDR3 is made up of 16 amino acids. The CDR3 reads CASSLEGGLSNQPQHF. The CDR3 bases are TGCGCCAGCAGCTTGGAAGGCGGTCTAAGCAATCAGCCCCAGCATTTT.

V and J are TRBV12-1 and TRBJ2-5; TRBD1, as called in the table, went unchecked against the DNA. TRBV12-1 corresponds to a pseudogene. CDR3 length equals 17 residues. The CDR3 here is CASSPGQGRGLQETQYF. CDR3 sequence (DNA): TGTGCCAGCAGCCCCGGACAGGGACGGGGCTTACAAGAGACCCAGTACTTC.

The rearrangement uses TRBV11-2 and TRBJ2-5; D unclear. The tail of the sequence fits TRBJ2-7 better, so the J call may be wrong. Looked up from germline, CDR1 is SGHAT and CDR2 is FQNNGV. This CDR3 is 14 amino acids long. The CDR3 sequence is CASSLEGSSYEQYF. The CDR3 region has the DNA TGTGCCAGCAGCTTAGAGGGCAGCTCCTACGAGCAGTACTTC.

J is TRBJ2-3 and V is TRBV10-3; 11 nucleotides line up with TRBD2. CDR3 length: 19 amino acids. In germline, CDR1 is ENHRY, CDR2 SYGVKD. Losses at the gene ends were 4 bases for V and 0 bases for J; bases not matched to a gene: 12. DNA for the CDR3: TGTGCCATCAGTGCCCAGACTAGCGGGGAGGTGTTTAGCACAGATACGCAGTATTTT. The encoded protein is CAISAQTSGEVFSTDTQYF.

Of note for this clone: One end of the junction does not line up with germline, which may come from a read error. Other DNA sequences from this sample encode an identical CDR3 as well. The CDR3 sequence is CASSLKPGALGVETQYF. The CDR3 region has the DNA TGCGCCAGCAGCCTTAAACCAGGAGCCCTCGGGGTCGAGACCCAATACTTC. The V call is TRBV4-1, the J call TRBJ2-5, with TRBD2 as a possible D gene (5 bases). From germline, CDR1 is MGHRA and CDR2 YSYEKL. The CDR3 is 17 residues long.

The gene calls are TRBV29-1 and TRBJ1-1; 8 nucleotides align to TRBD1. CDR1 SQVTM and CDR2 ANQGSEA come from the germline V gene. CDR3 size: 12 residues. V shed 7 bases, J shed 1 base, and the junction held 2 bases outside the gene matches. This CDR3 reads CSGGQGNTEAFF. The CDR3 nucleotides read TGCAGCGGTGGACAGGGGAACACTGAAGCTTTCTTT.

The CDR3 sequence is CASSSLLSNNEQFF. The CDR3 nucleotides are TGCGCCAGCAGTTCCCTTCTCAGTAACAATGAGCAGTTCTTC. The chain couples TRBV5-1 to TRBJ2-1; no clear D. The ends were cut back, 5 bases at V and 5 bases at J, with 14 bases in the middle. Germline V gene sequence: CDR1 SGHRS, CDR2 YFSETQ. CDR3 size: 14 residues.

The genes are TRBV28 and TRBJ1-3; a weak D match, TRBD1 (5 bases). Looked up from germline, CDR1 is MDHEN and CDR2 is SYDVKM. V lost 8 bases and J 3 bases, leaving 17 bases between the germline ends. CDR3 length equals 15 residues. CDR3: CASDDSRAFGNTIYF. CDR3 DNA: TGTGCCAGCGATGACAGTCGGGCGTTTGGAAACACCATATATTTT.

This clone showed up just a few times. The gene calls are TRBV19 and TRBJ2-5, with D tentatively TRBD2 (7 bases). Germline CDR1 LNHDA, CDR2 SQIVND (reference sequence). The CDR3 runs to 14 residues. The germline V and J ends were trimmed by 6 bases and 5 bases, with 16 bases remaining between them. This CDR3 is CASREGGRVETQYF. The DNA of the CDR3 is TGTGCCAGTAGGGAGGGGGGGCGGGTGGAGACCCAGTACTTC.

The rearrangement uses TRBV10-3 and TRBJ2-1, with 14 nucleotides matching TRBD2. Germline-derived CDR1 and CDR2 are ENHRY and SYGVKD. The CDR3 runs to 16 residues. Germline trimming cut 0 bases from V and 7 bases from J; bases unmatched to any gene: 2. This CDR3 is CAISESGLAGENEQFF. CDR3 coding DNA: TGTGCCATCAGTGAGTCGGGACTAGCGGGAGAAAATGAGCAGTTCTTC.

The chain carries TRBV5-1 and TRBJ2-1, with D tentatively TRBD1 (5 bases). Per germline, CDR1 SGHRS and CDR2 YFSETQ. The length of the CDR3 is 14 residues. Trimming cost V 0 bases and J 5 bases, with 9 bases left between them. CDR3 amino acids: CASSLVTDDNEQFF. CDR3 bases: TGCGCCAGCAGCTTGGTGACAGACGACAATGAGCAGTTCTTC.

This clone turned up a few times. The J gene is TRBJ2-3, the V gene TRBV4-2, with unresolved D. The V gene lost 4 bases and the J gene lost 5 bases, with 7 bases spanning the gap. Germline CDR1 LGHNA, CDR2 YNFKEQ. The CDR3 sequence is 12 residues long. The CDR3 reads CASSPTGDTQYF. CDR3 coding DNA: TGTGCCAGCAGCCCGACTGGAGATACGCAGTATTTT.

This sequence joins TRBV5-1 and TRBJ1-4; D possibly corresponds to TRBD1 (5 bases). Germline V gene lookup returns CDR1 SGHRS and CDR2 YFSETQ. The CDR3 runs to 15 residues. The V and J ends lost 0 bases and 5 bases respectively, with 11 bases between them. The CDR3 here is CASSLVGTNNEKLFF. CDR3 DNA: TGCGCCAGCAGCTTGGTAGGGACTAACAATGAAAAACTGTTTTTT.

The CDR3 DNA sequence: TGTGCCAGCAGGCTTGCGGGGCCCACCGGGGAGCTGTTTTTT. This translates into CASRLAGPTGELFF. V gene TRBV4-2 combines with J gene TRBJ2-2, with a weak D call TRBD2 (6 bases). In germline, CDR1 is LGHNA, CDR2 YNFKEQ. The CDR3 is 14 amino acids. V lost 6 bases and J 4 bases, leaving 12 bases between the germline ends.